This passage covers 10 T cell receptor beta chains from one sample sequenced in a study of blood T cell repertoires in COVID-19. The repertoire was sequenced with immunoSEQ multiplex PCR; TCRdb's copy has only in-frame clones and lacks some. The repertoire includes some 140,000 clones, about 72% of them detected once, and over 9.5% sits in the top ten. Sequences were obtained from peripheral blood. These receptors all come from a man aged 55 to 70 who had recovered from COVID-19.

The CDR3 nucleotides read TGTGCCAGCAGTTTAAGCTCAGATACGCAGTATTTT. Translating gives CASSLSSDTQYF. V is TRBV28 and J is TRBJ2-3, with D unresolved. The CDR3 has 12 residues. Germline loops: CDR1 MDHEN, CDR2 SYDVKM. The V and J ends lost 2 bases and 4 bases respectively, with 4 bases between them.

The V gene is TRBV6-5, the J gene TRBJ2-1, with 10 bases fitting TRBD1. V lost 5 bases and J lost 5; bases outside the gene matches: 6. CDR1 MNHEY and CDR2 SVGAGI come from the germline V gene. This CDR3 has 15 amino acids. CDR3 region: CASSRQGARDNEQFF. CDR3 in DNA: TGTGCCAGCAGTAGACAGGGGGCTAGGGACAATGAGCAGTTCTTC.

The gene calls are TRBV19 and TRBJ1-5; 9 positions agree with TRBD1. The CDR3 has 14 amino acids. V lost 6 bases and J lost 7; bases outside the gene matches: 7. CDR1 and CDR2 (germline): LNHDA, SQIVND (reference sequence). The CDR3 nucleotides are TGTGCCAGTAGCGTGGACAGGGGAAACCAGCCCCAGCATTTT. It encodes CASSVDRGNQPQHF.

The rearrangement links TRBV11-2 to TRBJ1-2, with a weak D call TRBD1 (5 bases). The CDR3 loop spans 15 amino acids. V shed 8 bases and J shed 8 bases, with 24 bases lying between them. Germline CDR1 and CDR2: SGHAT and FQNNGV. The CDR3 coding sequence is TGTGCCAGCTTACCCCTCCGTAGGGGCGGCTACGGCTACACCTTC. Its protein product is CASLPLRRGGYGYTF.

In its sample, this clone was seen once. The chain couples TRBV20-1 to TRBJ2-3; 7 bases match TRBD2. CDR1 is DFQATT, CDR2 SNEGSKA, per germline (reference sequence). Unmatched junction bases numbered 3, after V lost 3 bases and J lost 3 bases. CDR3 size: 13 residues. The CDR3 nucleotides read TGCAGTGCTAGTCAAGCGGGGACAGATACGCAGTATTTT. Translated: CSASQAGTDTQYF.

This chain joins TRBV5-5 and TRBJ1-1; D not resolved. CDR1 SGHKS and CDR2 YYEKEE come from the germline V gene (reference sequence). The CDR3 runs 15 residues. Trimming cost V 4 bases and J 3 bases, with 16 bases left between them. Written as DNA, the CDR3 is TGTGCCAGCAGCCGACTCCCCTCGACGGACACTGAAGCTTTCTTT. Protein sequence: CASSRLPSTDTEAFF. The full variable domain, with the rest looked up from reference TRBV5-5 and TRBJ1-1, is DAGVTQSPTHLIKTRGQQVTLRCSPISGHKSVSWYQQVLGQGPQFIFQYYEKEERGRGNFPDRFSARQFPNYSSELNVNALLLGDSALYLCASSRLPSTDTEAFFGQGTRLTVV.

CDR3 amino acids: CASSFSGAHNEQFF. The CDR3 nucleotides are TGTGCCAGCAGCTTCAGCGGGGCCCACAATGAGCAGTTCTTC. The chain recombines TRBV7-3 with TRBJ2-1; TRBD2 matches at 7 bases. V trimming: 3 bases; J trimming: 5 bases; junction bases outside the gene matches: 4. The CDR3 has 14 amino acids. Germline loops: CDR1 SGHTA, CDR2 FQGTGA.

V gene TRBV18 combines with J gene TRBJ1-5, with 12 positions matching TRBD1. The CDR3 runs 15 residues. After removal of 8 bases from V and 3 bases from J, the junction contained 5 bases not matched to a gene. CDR1 is KGHSH and CDR2 is LQKENI in the germline V gene. In DNA form, the CDR3 reads TGTGCCAGCGCAGGGACAGGGGGCGTCAATCAGCCCCAGCATTTT. This codes for CASAGTGGVNQPQHF.

This clone has just one count. This sequence joins TRBV27 and TRBJ2-5, with D perhaps TRBD1 (7 bases). The CDR3 spans 15 residues. Germline CDR1 MNHEY, CDR2 SMNVEV (reference sequence). The V and J ends lost 2 bases and 5 bases respectively, with 15 bases between them. The CDR3 protein is CASSLRGPREETQYF. The CDR3 coding sequence is TGTGCCAGCAGTTTAAGGGGGCCTCGGGAGGAGACCCAGTACTTC.

This chain connects TRBV27 to TRBJ2-5; possibly TRBD1 for D (6 bases). This CDR3 has 13 amino acids. V was shortened by 3 bases and J by 7 bases, with 12 bases between the two germline ends. Per the germline V gene, CDR1 is MNHEY and CDR2 is SMNVEV (reference sequence). CDR3 amino acids: CASSLGTRGTQYF. DNA for the CDR3: TGTGCCAGCAGTTTGGGGACAAGGGGGACCCAGTACTTC.